Listed below are T cell receptor beta chains from one sample, sequenced in a study of Ad26.COV2.S vaccination and SARS-CoV-2 variants. Generated by immunoSEQ multiplex PCR, the TCRdb table keeps only in-frame clones and is missing some. Of 300,000 to 350,000 clones in the sample, approximately 87% are singletons; the top ten hold 5.5%. The source material was peripheral blood, sampled in a trial of Ad26.COV2.S vaccine versus placebo. The receptors stem from a person aged 18-65 years who received the Ad26.COV2.S COVID-19 vaccine or a placebo. Each CDR3 is given with its conserved first and last residue. D genes are given only for firm matches. Part of the rows lack a size; the others show once, few, many or a class for expanded clones.

TRBJ2-2 NA TRBV12-5 TRBD2 CASGTSGSGELFF TGTGCTAGTGGGACTAGCGGTTCCGGGGAGCTGTTTTTT
TRBJ1-1 once TRBV6-4 TRBD1 CASSQGDEAFF TGTGCCAGCAGTCAGGGGGATGAAGCTTTCTTT
TRBJ1-1 NA TRBV7-9 NA CASSLEYVVFF TGTGCCAGCAGCTTAGAGTACGTCGTTTTCTTT
TRBJ2-1 NA TRBV9 NA CASSPFEAGTYNEQFF TGTGCCAGCAGTCCCTTTGAGGCAGGGACCTACAATGAGCAGTTCTTC
TRBJ2-1 NA TRBV11-3 TRBD2 CASSFSGGTSSYNEQFF TGTGCCAGCAGCTTCAGTGGGGGGACTAGCTCCTACAATGAGCAGTTCTTC
TRBJ1-4 NA TRBV19 NA CASSKGPTRGEKLFF TGTGCCAGTAGTAAAGGACCAACGAGGGGTGAAAAACTGTTTTTT
TRBJ1-3 NA TRBV7-2 NA CASSNRGGRVAGNTIYF TGTGCCAGCAGCAATAGGGGGGGCCGGGTGGCTGGAAACACCATATATTTT
TRBJ1-2 NA TRBV20-1 NA CSASGDGTPNF TGCAGTGCTAGTGGAGACGGGACACCGAACTTC
TRBJ1-5 NA TRBV6-2/TRBV6-3 NA CASSYPNRGTYNQPQHF TGTGCCAGCAGTTATCCGAATCGAGGGACATACAATCAGCCCCAGCATTTT
TRBJ1-1 NA TRBV6-5 NA CASSQGWNTEAFF TGTGCCAGCAGCCAGGGGTGGAACACTGAAGCTTTCTTT
TRBJ1-2 NA TRBV9 NA CASSVVRGGYTF TGTGCCAGCAGCGTCGTGAGGGGGGGCTACACCTTC
TRBJ2-2 NA TRBV6-4 TRBD1 CASREGAVTGELFF TGTGCCAGCAGAGAGGGGGCAGTCACCGGGGAGCTGTTTTTT
TRBJ1-2 NA TRBV7-6 NA CASSSYNRESYGYTF TGTGCCAGCAGCTCGTACAACAGGGAGTCCTATGGCTACACCTTC
TRBJ1-1 NA TRBV3-1/TRBV3-2 TRBD1 CASSQVSRGRTEAFF TGTGCCAGCAGCCAAGTATCCAGGGGGCGAACTGAAGCTTTCTTT
TRBJ2-4 NA TRBV2 NA CASCPRGIWNIQYF TGTGCCAGCTGTCCTCGTGGGATTTGGAACATTCAGTACTTC
TRBJ2-3 NA TRBV7-9 TRBD2 CASSSSGMVTDTQYF TGTGCCAGCAGCTCCAGCGGGATGGTCACAGATACGCAGTATTTT
TRBJ1-6 NA TRBV9 NA CASSGGKGGNSPLHF TGTGCCAGCAGCGGGGGGAAGGGCGGTAATTCACCCCTCCACTTT
TRBJ2-7 NA TRBV18 TRBD1 CASSPTGGVDYEQYF TGTGCCAGCTCACCGACAGGGGGCGTAGATTACGAGCAGTACTTC
TRBJ1-4 NA TRBV5-1 NA CASSLVGGESNEKLFF TGCGCCAGCAGCTTGGTAGGTGGTGAAAGTAATGAAAAACTGTTTTTT
TRBJ1-1 NA TRBV29-1 TRBD1 CSGALTGGTEAFF TGCAGCGGAGCCTTAACAGGGGGCACTGAAGCTTTCTTT
TRBJ2-7 NA TRBV6-2/TRBV6-3 TRBD2 CASSPLAFEQYF TGTGCCAGCAGCCCACTAGCGTTCGAGCAGTACTTC
TRBJ2-7 NA TRBV27 TRBD1 CASWSRGQGPYEQYF TGTGCCAGCTGGTCGAGGGGACAGGGTCCCTACGAGCAGTACTTC